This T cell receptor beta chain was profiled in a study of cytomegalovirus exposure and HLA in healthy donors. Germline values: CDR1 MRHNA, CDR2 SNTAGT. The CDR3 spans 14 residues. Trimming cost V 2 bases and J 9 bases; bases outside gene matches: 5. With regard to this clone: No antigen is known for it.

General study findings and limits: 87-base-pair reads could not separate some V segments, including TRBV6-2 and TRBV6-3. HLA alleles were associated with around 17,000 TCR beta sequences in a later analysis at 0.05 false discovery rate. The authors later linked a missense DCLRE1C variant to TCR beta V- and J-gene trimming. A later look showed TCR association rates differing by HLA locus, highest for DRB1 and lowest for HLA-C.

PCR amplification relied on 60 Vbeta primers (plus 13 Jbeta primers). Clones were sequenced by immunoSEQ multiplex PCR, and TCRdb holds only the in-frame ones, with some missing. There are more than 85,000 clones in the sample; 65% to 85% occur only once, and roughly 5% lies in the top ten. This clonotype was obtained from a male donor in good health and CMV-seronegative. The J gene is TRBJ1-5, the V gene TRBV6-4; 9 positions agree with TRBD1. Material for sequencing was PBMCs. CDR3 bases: TGTGCCAGCAGTGACGGACAGGGGTCGGGGCCCCAGCATTTT. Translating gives CASSDGQGSGPQHF.